These 14 T cell receptor beta chains came from one sample sequenced in a study of CD8 T cells in Susac syndrome. When the RNA was reverse transcribed, random hexamers were used with an input of roughly 0.45 to 1 ug. TCRdb redid the calling of the immunoSEQ multiplex PCR reads with MiXCR, one entry per CDR3 protein. Here the sample spans 230,000 or so distinct CDR3 sequences, 95% being singletons. Sequences were obtained from CD4+ T cells from PBMCs. The receptor source for this set is a human donor with multiple sclerosis.

The V gene is TRBV7-9, the J gene TRBJ2-5; 10 bases fit TRBD2. This CDR3 has 15 residues. Germline-derived CDR1 and CDR2 are SEHNR and FQNEAQ (reference sequence). V shed 4 bases, J shed 5 bases, and the junction held 7 bases outside the gene matches. CDR3 in DNA: TGTGCCAGCAGCTCCCTACTAGCGGGAAGGGAGACCCAGTACTTC. Its protein is CASSSLLAGRETQYF.

V and J are TRBV27 and TRBJ2-1, with D possibly TRBD2 on 7 matching bases. V gave up 4 bases and J gave up 1 base, with 17 bases separating them. The CDR3 covers 17 residues. Looked up from germline, CDR1 is MNHEY and CDR2 is SMNVEV (reference sequence). The CDR3 DNA is TGTGCCAGCAGTTCCACTTTTGGGAGGGGGTCCTACAATGAGCAGTTCTTC. The encoded protein is CASSSTFGRGSYNEQFF.

V and J are TRBV3-1 and TRBJ1-2, with 7 bases that match TRBD1. CDR3 size: 16 residues. The ends lost 0 bases at V and 5 bases at J; junction bases unmatched: 9. Germline V gene lookup returns CDR1 LGHDT and CDR2 YNNKEL (reference sequence). The CDR3, as DNA: TGTGCCAGCAGCCAAGATATACAGGGGCCAGAGTATGGCTACACCTTC. Its translation is CASSQDIQGPEYGYTF.

This clonotype was observed a single time. The chain uses TRBV29-1 and TRBJ1-1; TRBD1 agrees at 9 bases. The CDR3 contains 14 residues. Germline V CDR1 and CDR2: SQVTM, ANQGSEA. V was clipped by 3 bases and J by 1 base; unmatched bases: 3. The CDR3 coding sequence is TGCAGCGTTGAGCGGACAGGGGCGAACACTGAAGCTTTCTTT. Translating gives CSVERTGANTEAFF.

The rearrangement uses TRBV19 and TRBJ2-1, with 7 bases that match TRBD2. The CDR3 length is 14 residues. Germline assignment: CDR1 LNHDA and CDR2 SQIVND (reference sequence). The V and J ends lost 8 bases and 3 bases, in that order; junction bases with no gene match: 7. The CDR3, as DNA: TGTGCCAGTTCCTGGGGGGGGAACTACAATGAGCAGTTCTTC. Its protein product is CASSWGGNYNEQFF.

The chain recombines TRBV30 with TRBJ2-1; D is tentatively TRBD1 or TRBD2 (5 bases each). This CDR3 is built from 14 residues. The germline CDR1 and CDR2 sequences are GTSNPN and SVGIG (reference sequence). V shed 3 bases and J shed 8 bases, with 17 bases lying between them. The chain's CDR3 is CAWRGTYVIDEQFF. The DNA for the CDR3 is TGTGCCTGGAGGGGGACCTACGTCATCGATGAGCAGTTCTTC.

V and J are TRBV20-1 and TRBJ2-3, with 12 bases that match TRBD1. Germline V gives CDR1 DFQATT, CDR2 SNEGSKA (reference sequence). This CDR3 has 14 residues. DNA for the CDR3: TGCAGCCAGAGGGACAGGGGGCTTACAGATACGCAGTATTTT. Translating it yields CSQRDRGLTDTQYF.

The chain carries TRBV6-2 or TRBV6-3 and TRBJ2-7, with D tentatively TRBD1 (6 bases). This CDR3 is built from 12 residues. The V and J ends lost 10 bases and 3 bases respectively, with 13 bases between them. Germline CDR1 reads MNHEY; CDR2 reads SVGEGT. The CDR3 region is CATGQSRYEQYF. Here the CDR3 DNA reads TGTGCCACTGGACAGTCACGCTACGAGCAGTACTTC.

The chain is built from TRBV7-9 and TRBJ2-1, with D unresolved. Trimming cost V 1 base and J 7 bases, with 14 bases left between them. There are 15 residues in the CDR3. Germline V gene lookup returns CDR1 SEHNR and CDR2 FQNEAQ (reference sequence). The CDR3 sequence is CASSLGASQFNEQFF. The CDR3 bases are TGTGCCAGCAGCTTAGGGGCGTCTCAGTTTAATGAGCAGTTCTTC.

The chain recombines TRBV9 with TRBJ2-3, with D possibly being TRBD1 or TRBD2 (5 bases each). The CDR3 loop spans 16 amino acids. Germline V CDR1 and CDR2: SGDLS, YYNGEE. V was shortened by 6 bases and J by 6 bases, with 23 bases between the two germline ends. The CDR3 sequence: CASTTGASFSMDTQYF. CDR3 sequence (DNA): TGTGCCAGCACAACCGGGGCTAGCTTTTCGATGGATACGCAGTATTTT.

The rearrangement joins TRBV20-1 to TRBJ2-7; D might be TRBD2 (5 bases). The V end lost 2 bases, the J end lost 5 bases, and 16 bases lay between the germline ends. This CDR3 contains 14 residues. CDR1 and CDR2 from the germline V gene are DFQATT and SNEGSKA (reference sequence). This CDR3 reads CSARPSSGFDEQYF. In DNA form, the CDR3 reads TGCAGTGCTAGACCTTCCAGCGGATTCGACGAGCAGTACTTC.

The chain links TRBV7-9 to TRBJ2-2; the D is unclear. V gave up 1 base and J gave up 5 bases, with 8 bases separating them. The CDR3 is 14 residues long. The germline V gene has CDR1 SEHNR and CDR2 FQNEAQ (reference sequence). The CDR3 coding sequence is TGTGCCAGCAGCTTAGATGTAGGAACCGGGGAGCTGTTTTTT. Encoded protein: CASSLDVGTGELFF.

This chain joins TRBV12-5 and TRBJ1-5, with D tentatively TRBD1 (6 bases). Germline V gene sequence: CDR1 LGHNT, CDR2 FRNRAP. Trimming stripped 4 bases from V and 5 bases from J, with 12 bases between. CDR3 length equals 14 residues. This CDR3 reads CASGYRVMDQPQHF. CDR3 DNA sequence: TGTGCTAGTGGTTACAGGGTGATGGATCAGCCCCAGCATTTT. Looking up the rest from reference TRBV12-5 and TRBJ1-5 gives the full variable domain: DARVTQTPRHKVTEMGQEVTMRCQPILGHNTVFWYRQTMMQGLELLAYFRNRAPLDDSGMPKDRFSAEMPDATLATLKIQPSEPRDSAVYFCASGYRVMDQPQHFGDGTRLSIL.

This clonotype was seen just once. The DNA of the CDR3 is TGTGCCAGCAGCCAAGCCGGCAGTATGAACACCGGGGAGCTGTTTTTT. It yields the protein CASSQAGSMNTGELFF. The chain is built from TRBV4-2 and TRBJ2-2; D gene uncertain. Per germline, CDR1 LGHNA and CDR2 YNFKEQ. This CDR3 comprises 16 residues. The V and J ends lost 1 base and 1 base respectively, with 10 bases between them.